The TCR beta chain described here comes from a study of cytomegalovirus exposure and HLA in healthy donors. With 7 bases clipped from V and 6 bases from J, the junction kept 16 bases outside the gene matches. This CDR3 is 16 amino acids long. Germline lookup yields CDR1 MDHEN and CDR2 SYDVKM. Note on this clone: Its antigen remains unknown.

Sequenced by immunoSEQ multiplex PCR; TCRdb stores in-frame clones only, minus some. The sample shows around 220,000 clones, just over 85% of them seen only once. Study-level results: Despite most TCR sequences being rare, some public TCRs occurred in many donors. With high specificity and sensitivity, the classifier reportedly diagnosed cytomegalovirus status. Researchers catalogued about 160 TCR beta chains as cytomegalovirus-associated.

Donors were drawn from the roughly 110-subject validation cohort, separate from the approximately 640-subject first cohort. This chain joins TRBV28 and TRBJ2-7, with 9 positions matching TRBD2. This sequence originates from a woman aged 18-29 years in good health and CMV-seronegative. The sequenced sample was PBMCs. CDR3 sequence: CASTQYSGSSPREQYF. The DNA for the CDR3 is TGTGCCAGCACCCAATATAGCGGGAGCTCCCCCCGCGAGCAGTACTTC.